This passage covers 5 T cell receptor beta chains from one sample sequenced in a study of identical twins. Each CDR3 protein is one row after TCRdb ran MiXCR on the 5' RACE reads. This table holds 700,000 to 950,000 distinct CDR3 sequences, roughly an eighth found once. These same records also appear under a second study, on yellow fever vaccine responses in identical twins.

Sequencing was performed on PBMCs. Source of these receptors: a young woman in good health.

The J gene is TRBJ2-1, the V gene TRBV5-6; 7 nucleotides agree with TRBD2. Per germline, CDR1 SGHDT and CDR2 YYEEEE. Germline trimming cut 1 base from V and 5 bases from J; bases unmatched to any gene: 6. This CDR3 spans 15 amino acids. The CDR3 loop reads CASSLLLAPNNEQFF. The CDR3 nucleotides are TGTGCCAGCAGCTTGTTACTAGCGCCAAACAATGAGCAGTTCTTC.

CDR3 sequence reads: CASSLFEEINQPQHF. DNA of the CDR3: TGTGCCAGCAGCTTATTTGAGGAGATCAATCAGCCCCAGCATTTT. The chain employs TRBV7-8 and TRBJ1-5; D is unresolved. CDR1 and CDR2 (germline): SGHVS, FQNEAQ. Trimming removed 2 bases at V and 3 bases at J, with 11 bases between. CDR3 length equals 15 residues. The full variable domain, in which reference TRBV7-8 and TRBJ1-5 provide the parts outside the CDR3, is GAGVSQSPRYKVAKRGQDVALRCDPISGHVSLFWYQQALGQGPEFLTYFQNEAQLDKSGLPSDRFFAERPEGSVSTLKIQRTQQEDSAVYLCASSLFEEINQPQHFGDGTRLSIL.

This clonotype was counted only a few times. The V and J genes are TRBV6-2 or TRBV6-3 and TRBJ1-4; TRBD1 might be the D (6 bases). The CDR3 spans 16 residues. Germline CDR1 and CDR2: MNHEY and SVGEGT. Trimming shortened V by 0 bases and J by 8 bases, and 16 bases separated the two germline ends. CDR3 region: CASSYSRDMRREKLFF. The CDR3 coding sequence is TGTGCCAGCAGTTACTCGAGGGACATGCGACGGGAAAAACTGTTTTTT.

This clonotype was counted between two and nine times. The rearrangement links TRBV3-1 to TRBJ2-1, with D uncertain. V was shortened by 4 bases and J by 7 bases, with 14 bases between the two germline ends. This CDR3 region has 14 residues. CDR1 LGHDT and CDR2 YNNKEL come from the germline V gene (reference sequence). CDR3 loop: CASSPQRASNEQFF. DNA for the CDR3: TGTGCCAGCAGCCCACAGAGAGCGTCGAATGAGCAGTTCTTC.

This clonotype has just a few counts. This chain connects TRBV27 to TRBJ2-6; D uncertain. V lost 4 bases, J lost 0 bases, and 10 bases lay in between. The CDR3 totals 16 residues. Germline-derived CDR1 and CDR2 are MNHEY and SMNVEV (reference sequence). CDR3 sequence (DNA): TGTGCCAGCAGTTCATATGACCGCTCTGGGGCCAACGTCCTGACTTTC. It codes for CASSSYDRSGANVLTF.